This T cell receptor (beta chain) was recovered during a study of neurological immune-mediated disorders. Germline V CDR1 and CDR2: DFQATT, SNEGSKA (reference sequence). The CDR3 spans 14 residues. Trimming pared 6 bases from V and 5 bases from J, leaving 17 bases between. Time point here: longitudinal time-point 3. The sample holds many counts of this clonotype. TCRdb called the 5' RACE reads again in MiXCR, with one record for every CDR3 protein. This table has approximately 100,000 distinct CDR3 sequences, 11% appearing once. The J gene is TRBJ2-1, the V gene TRBV20-1; TRBD2 is a possible D gene (5 bases). This TCR came from a female donor with HTLV-1-associated myelopathy (HAM/TSP). The sample taken for sequencing was PBMCs. The CDR3 DNA reads TGCAGTGCCTCGGACTTATTCGCAGACAATGAGCAGTTCTTC. It is translated as CSASDLFADNEQFF.